These 14 T cell receptor beta chains originate from one sample sequenced in a study of cytomegalovirus exposure and HLA in healthy donors. The PCR used 60 Vbeta and 13 Jbeta primers. The table came from immunoSEQ multiplex PCR; TCRdb's copy has only in-frame clones and leaves some out. The table records about 170,000 clones, 70% to 85% of them present only once. What was sequenced was PBMCs. The receptors were sampled from a man aged 18 to 35 in good health and CMV-seronegative.

The J gene is TRBJ2-5, the V gene TRBV4-1; D is unclear. Deletions cut 1 base from V and 4 bases from J, with 7 bases between. Germline lookup yields CDR1 MGHRA and CDR2 YSYEKL. The CDR3 has 13 residues. As DNA, the CDR3 is TGCGCCAGCAGCCAAGGAGTTTTAGAGACCCAGTACTTC. This codes for CASSQGVLETQYF.

The rearrangement uses TRBV19 and TRBJ2-2; no firm D call. The CDR3 totals 13 residues. CDR1 and CDR2 from the germline V gene are LNHDA and SQIVND (reference sequence). The V end lost 5 bases, the J end lost 6 bases, and 10 bases lay between the germline ends. The CDR3 DNA reads as TGTGCCAGTAGTGGGTTAGCCCCCGGGGAGCTGTTTTTT. Its protein is CASSGLAPGELFF.

V and J are TRBV7-2 and TRBJ1-6; possible D gene TRBD1, 6 bases. The ends were cut back, 4 bases at V and 3 bases at J, with 10 bases in the middle. In germline, CDR1 is SGHTA, CDR2 FQGNSA. CDR3 length: 15 amino acids. This CDR3 reads CASSSYRDYNSPLHF. Written as DNA, the CDR3 is TGTGCCAGCAGCTCTTACAGGGACTATAATTCACCCCTCCACTTT.

V usage is TRBV18 and J usage is TRBJ1-2; D unresolved. The V and J ends lost 2 bases and 3 bases respectively, with 16 bases between them. The germline V gene encodes CDR1 KGHSH and CDR2 LQKENI. This CDR3 comprises 16 residues. The DNA of the CDR3 is TGTGCCAGCTCACCAGTCATCCGGGGTCGGGACTATGGCTACACCTTC. Amino acids: CASSPVIRGRDYGYTF.

This chain joins TRBV18 and TRBJ2-7; a weak D match, TRBD1 (5 bases). Between the trimmed V and J ends, which lost 3 bases and 1 base, there was a span of 13 bases. CDR1 KGHSH and CDR2 LQKENI come from the germline V gene. The CDR3 contains 15 residues. The CDR3 sequence is CASSPNRGFSYEQYF. The CDR3 DNA reads TGTGCCAGCTCACCGAATAGGGGATTTTCCTACGAGCAGTACTTC.

V and J are TRBV4-1 and TRBJ1-6; 7 positions agree with TRBD1. V lost 0 bases, J lost 7 bases, and 6 bases stayed unmatched. The CDR3 covers 16 residues. Germline CDR1 is MGHRA and CDR2 is YSYEKL. DNA of the CDR3: TGCGCCAGCAGCCAAGAATTGGACAGGACGAATTCACCCCTCCACTTT. This sequence encodes CASSQELDRTNSPLHF.

This clone was seen a handful of times. The CDR3 is CASSWSGGNEQFF. The CDR3 coding sequence is TGTGCCAGCAGCTGGAGCGGGGGTAATGAGCAGTTCTTC. The chain joins TRBV5-6 to TRBJ2-1; 8 positions match TRBD2. J was trimmed by 7 bases and V by 3 bases; bases with no gene match: 3. Germline CDR1 SGHDT, CDR2 YYEEEE. The CDR3 runs 13 residues.

This clone was recorded only once. The J gene is TRBJ2-3, the V gene TRBV28; 7 bases fit TRBD2. Germline V CDR1 and CDR2: MDHEN, SYDVKM. CDR3 length: 17 amino acids. V lost 5 bases, J lost 0 bases, and 11 bases stayed unmatched. This chain's CDR3 is CASSPLTSSGSTDTQYF. The CDR3 DNA reads TGTGCCAGCAGTCCACTAACCAGTAGCGGGAGCACAGATACGCAGTATTTT.

The V and J genes are TRBV15 and TRBJ2-5; no definite D call. Looked up from germline, CDR1 is LNHNV and CDR2 is YYDKDF (reference sequence). The CDR3 extends over 14 amino acids. V was shortened by 5 bases and J by 2 bases, with 12 bases between the two germline ends. The CDR3 DNA sequence: TGTGCCACCAGCCGACGCGGCCAGCAAGAGACCCAGTACTTC. It yields the protein CATSRRGQQETQYF.

The chain is built from TRBV10-3 and TRBJ2-1, with D maybe TRBD2 (6 bases). V lost 0 bases, J lost 1 base, and 7 bases lay in between. Germline-derived CDR1 and CDR2 are ENHRY and SYGVKD. The CDR3 sequence is 15 residues long. The CDR3 nucleotides read TGTGCCATCAGTGAGTCCAGCGGGTCCTACAATGAGCAGTTCTTC. This gives the protein CAISESSGSYNEQFF.

The CDR3 nucleotides read TGTGCCAGCAGTTTTGCGGGAACATACAATGAGCAGTTCTTC. The encoded protein is CASSFAGTYNEQFF. The chain recombines TRBV6-5 with TRBJ2-1, with a weak D call TRBD2 (6 bases). This CDR3 has 14 amino acids. Looked up from germline, CDR1 is MNHEY and CDR2 is SVGAGI. Trimming pared 4 bases from V and 4 bases from J, leaving 11 bases between.

On this clone itself: A junction boundary mismatches the germline segment, possibly from a read error. Other DNA sequences in this specimen translate into the identical CDR3. V gene TRBV7-6 combines with J gene TRBJ2-6; D might be TRBD2 (6 bases). The CDR3 sequence is 15 residues long. Per the germline V gene, CDR1 is SGHVS and CDR2 is FNYEAQ. The CDR3 sequence: CASSQAGSGANVLTF. The DNA of the CDR3 is TGCGCCAGCAGCCAGGCGGGGTCCGGGGCCAACGTCCTGACTTTC. Looking up the rest from reference TRBV7-6 and TRBJ2-6 gives the full variable domain: GAGVSQSPRYKVTKRGQDVALRCDPISGHVSLYWYRQALGQGPEFLTYFNYEAQQDKSGLPNDRFSAERPEGSISTLTIQRTEQRDSAMYRCASSQAGSGANVLTFGAGSRLTVL.

This sequence joins TRBV9 and TRBJ2-1, with TRBD2 matching 7 bases. This CDR3 is 14 amino acids long. The ends lost 0 bases at V and 10 bases at J; junction bases unmatched: 7. CDR1 SGDLS and CDR2 YYNGEE come from the germline V gene. The CDR3 region is CASSVEGTIREQFF. The CDR3 coding sequence is TGTGCCAGCAGCGTAGAAGGGACTATCAGGGAGCAGTTCTTC.

The chain uses TRBV6-6 and TRBJ2-7, with TRBD2 identical over 11 bases. This CDR3 spans 14 amino acids. In germline, CDR1 is MNHNY, CDR2 SVGAGI (reference sequence). V trimming: 6 bases; J trimming: 7 bases; junction bases outside the gene matches: 8. CDR3 nucleotides: TGTGCCAGCAGGGTTATAGCGGGAGGGGTAGAGCAGTACTTC. Protein: CASRVIAGGVEQYF.